These 9 T cell receptor beta chains share one sample of origin, sequenced in a study of T cells in Graves' hyperthyroidism and ophthalmopathy. Amplification targeted TCR beta CDR3 regions from RNA transcripts. The HTBI primer set served for first-round RT-PCR of the TCR CDR3. MiXCR, run by TCRdb on the multiplex PCR reads, gives a single entry per CDR3 protein. Among 550,000 to 800,000 distinct CDR3 sequences listed, about a sixth were seen once. Sequencing was carried out using blood. These receptors were taken from a man between 18 and 29 years old with Graves' hyperthyroidism.

This clonotype occurred many times. This chain links TRBV2 with TRBJ1-1; 7 bases are shared with TRBD1. The CDR3 has 16 residues. Losses at the gene ends were 4 bases for V and 6 bases for J; bases not matched to a gene: 14. CDR1 and CDR2 from the germline V gene are SNHLY and FYNNEI. The CDR3 loop is CASSGGTETVFSEAFF. The CDR3 DNA sequence: TGTGCCAGCAGTGGAGGGACAGAAACTGTCTTCTCTGAAGCTTTCTTT.

This clonotype was seen at least ten times. The chain employs TRBV12-5 and TRBJ2-2; 11 positions match TRBD2. In germline, CDR1 is LGHNT, CDR2 FRNRAP. J was trimmed by 3 bases and V by 0 bases; bases with no gene match: 6. The CDR3 is made up of 18 amino acids. CDR3 region: CASGLVLSGRAHTGELFF. In nucleotides, the CDR3 is TGTGCTAGTGGTTTGGTCCTTAGCGGGAGGGCACACACCGGGGAGCTGTTTTTT.

This clonotype was counted between two and nine times. This may come from a read error, since a much larger clone is one base off. The chain uses TRBV28 and TRBJ2-1, with D perhaps matching TRBD2 (5 bases). Germline V gene data show CDR1 as MDHEN and CDR2 as SYDVKM. Trimming took off 8 bases at V and 5 bases at J, with 13 bases between the two ends. The CDR3 runs 13 residues. DNA of the CDR3: TGTGCCAGCGGCCCCCCGGAGGACAATGAGCAGTTCTTC. Translating gives CASGPPEDNEQFF.

This clonotype was found many times. The V call is TRBV20-1, the J call TRBJ1-2; 7 bases match TRBD1. This CDR3 comprises 12 residues. Germline CDR1 and CDR2: DFQATT and SNEGSKA (reference sequence). With V trimmed by 6 bases and J by 5 bases, 6 bases remained unmatched. Here the CDR3 DNA reads TGCAGTGCCAACAGGGGCGCGTATGGCTACACCTTC. Encoded protein: CSANRGAYGYTF.

This clonotype was seen many times. The V gene is TRBV12-3 or TRBV12-4, the J gene TRBJ1-5; D perhaps matches TRBD1 (5 bases). Trimming took off 6 bases at V and 5 bases at J, with 11 bases between the two ends. The length of the CDR3 is 13 residues. CDR3 bases: TGTGCCAGCAGGTTCAGGGAGGATCAGCCCCAGCATTTT. Translation gives CASRFREDQPQHF.

This clonotype showed up many times. As DNA, the CDR3 is TGTGCCAGCAGCTCGTTAGCGGGAGAGGGCACAGATACGCAGTATTTT. Residues: CASSSLAGEGTDTQYF. This sequence joins TRBV13 and TRBJ2-3, with 9 bases matching TRBD2. V lost 4 bases and J lost 1; bases outside the gene matches: 6. Germline V CDR1 and CDR2: PRHDT, FYEKMQ (reference sequence). The CDR3 contains 16 residues.

This clonotype showed up many times. This sequence joins TRBV28 and TRBJ2-7; D gene unclear. The germline V gene encodes CDR1 MDHEN and CDR2 SYDVKM. The CDR3 totals 14 residues. The V gene lost 2 bases and the J gene lost 2 bases, with 10 bases spanning the gap. The CDR3 spells CASSLARITYEQYF. CDR3 nucleotide sequence: TGTGCCAGCAGTTTAGCCCGGATCACCTACGAGCAGTACTTC.

The gene calls are TRBV29-1 and TRBJ1-1; TRBD1 agrees at 9 bases. V trimming: 6 bases; J trimming: 0 bases; junction bases outside the gene matches: 8. The CDR3 contains 15 residues. Germline V lookup: CDR1 SQVTM, CDR2 ANQGSEA. Written as DNA, the CDR3 is TGCAGCGTCCCCGGGACAGGGATTATGAACACTGAAGCTTTCTTT. It specifies CSVPGTGIMNTEAFF.

This clonotype was counted ten times or more. V is TRBV28 and J is TRBJ1-5; D possibly corresponds to TRBD1 (5 bases). This CDR3 comprises 16 residues. Deletions cut 6 bases from V and 8 bases from J, with 23 bases between. Germline CDR1 is MDHEN and CDR2 is SYDVKM. CDR3 sequence (DNA): TGTGCCAGCAGCAAATTCGGGGGGATTGATAGAAAGCCCCAGCATTTT. Protein: CASSKFGGIDRKPQHF.